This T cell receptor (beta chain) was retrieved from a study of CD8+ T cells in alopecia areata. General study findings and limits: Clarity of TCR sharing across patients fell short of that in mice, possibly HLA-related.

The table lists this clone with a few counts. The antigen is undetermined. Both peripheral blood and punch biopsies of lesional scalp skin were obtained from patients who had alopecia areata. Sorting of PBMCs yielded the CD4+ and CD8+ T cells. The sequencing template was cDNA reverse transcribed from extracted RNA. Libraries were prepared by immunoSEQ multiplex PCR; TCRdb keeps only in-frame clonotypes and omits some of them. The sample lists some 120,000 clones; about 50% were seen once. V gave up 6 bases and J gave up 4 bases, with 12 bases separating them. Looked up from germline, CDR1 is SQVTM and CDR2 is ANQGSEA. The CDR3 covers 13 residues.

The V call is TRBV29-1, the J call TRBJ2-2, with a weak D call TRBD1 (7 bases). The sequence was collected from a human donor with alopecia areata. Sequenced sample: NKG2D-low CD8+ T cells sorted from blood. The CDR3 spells CSVEGQSTGELFF. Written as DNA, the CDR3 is TGCAGCGTGGAGGGACAGTCCACCGGGGAGCTGTTTTTT.